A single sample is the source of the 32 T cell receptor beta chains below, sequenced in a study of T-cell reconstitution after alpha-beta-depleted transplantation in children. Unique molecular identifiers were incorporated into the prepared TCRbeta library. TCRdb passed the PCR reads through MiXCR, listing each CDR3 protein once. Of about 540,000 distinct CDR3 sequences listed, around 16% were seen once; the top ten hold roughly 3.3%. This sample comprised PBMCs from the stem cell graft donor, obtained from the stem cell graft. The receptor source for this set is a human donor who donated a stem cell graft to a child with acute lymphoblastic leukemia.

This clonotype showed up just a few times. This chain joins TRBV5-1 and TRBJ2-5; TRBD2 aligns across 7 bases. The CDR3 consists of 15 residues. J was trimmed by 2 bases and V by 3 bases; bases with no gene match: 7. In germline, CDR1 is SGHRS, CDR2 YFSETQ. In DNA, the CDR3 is TGCGCCAGCAGCTGGAGGACTAGATTTCAAGAGACCCAGTACTTC. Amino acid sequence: CASSWRTRFQETQYF.

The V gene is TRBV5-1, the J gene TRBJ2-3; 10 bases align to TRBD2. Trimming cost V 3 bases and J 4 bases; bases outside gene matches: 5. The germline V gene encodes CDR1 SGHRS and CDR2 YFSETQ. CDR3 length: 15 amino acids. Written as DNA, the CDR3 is TGCGCCAGCAGCTCGGGACTAGCGTCGGCAGATACGCAGTATTTT. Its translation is CASSSGLASADTQYF. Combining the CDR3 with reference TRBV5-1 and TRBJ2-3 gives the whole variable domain KAGVTQTPRYLIKTRGQQVTLSCSPISGHRSVSWYQQTPGQGLQFLFEYFSETQRNKGNFPGRFSGRQFSNSRSEMNVSTLELGDSALYLCASSSGLASADTQYFGPGTRLTVL.

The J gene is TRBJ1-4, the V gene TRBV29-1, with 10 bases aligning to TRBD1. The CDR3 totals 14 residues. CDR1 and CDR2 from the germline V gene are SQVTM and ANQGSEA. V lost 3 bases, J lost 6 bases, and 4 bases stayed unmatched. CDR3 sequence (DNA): TGCAGCGTTGACACCGGACAGGGGGATGAAAAACTGTTTTTT. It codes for CSVDTGQGDEKLFF.

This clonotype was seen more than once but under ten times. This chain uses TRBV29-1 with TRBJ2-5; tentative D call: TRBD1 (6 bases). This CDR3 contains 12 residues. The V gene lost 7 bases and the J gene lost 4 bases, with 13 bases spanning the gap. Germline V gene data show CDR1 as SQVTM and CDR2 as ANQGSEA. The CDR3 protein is CSAAGALETQYF. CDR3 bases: TGCAGCGCAGCAGGGGCCTTAGAGACCCAGTACTTC.

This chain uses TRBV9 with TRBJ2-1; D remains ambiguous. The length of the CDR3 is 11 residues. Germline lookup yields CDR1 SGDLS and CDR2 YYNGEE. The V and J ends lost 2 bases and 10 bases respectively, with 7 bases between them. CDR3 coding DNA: TGTGCCAGCAGCGTCTCAGAGGAGCAGTTCTTC. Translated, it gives CASSVSEEQFF.

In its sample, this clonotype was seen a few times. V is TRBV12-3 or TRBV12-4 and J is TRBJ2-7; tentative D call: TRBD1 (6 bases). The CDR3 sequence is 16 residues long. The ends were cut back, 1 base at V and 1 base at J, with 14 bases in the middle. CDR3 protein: CASSLEGPGVSYEQYF. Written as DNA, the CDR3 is TGTGCCAGCAGTTTAGAAGGGCCAGGGGTGTCCTACGAGCAGTACTTC.

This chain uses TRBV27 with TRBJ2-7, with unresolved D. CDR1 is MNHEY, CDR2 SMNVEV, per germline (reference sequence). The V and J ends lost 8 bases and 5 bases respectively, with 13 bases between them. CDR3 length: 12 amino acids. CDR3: CASSRDQHEQYF. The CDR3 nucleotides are TGTGCCAGCTCCCGAGATCAACACGAGCAGTACTTC.

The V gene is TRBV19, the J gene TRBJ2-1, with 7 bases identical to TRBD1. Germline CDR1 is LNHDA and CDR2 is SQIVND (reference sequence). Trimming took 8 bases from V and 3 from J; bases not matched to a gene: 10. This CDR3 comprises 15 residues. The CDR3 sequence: CASAVRDSVYNEQFF. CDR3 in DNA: TGTGCCAGTGCGGTCCGGGACAGCGTCTACAATGAGCAGTTCTTC.

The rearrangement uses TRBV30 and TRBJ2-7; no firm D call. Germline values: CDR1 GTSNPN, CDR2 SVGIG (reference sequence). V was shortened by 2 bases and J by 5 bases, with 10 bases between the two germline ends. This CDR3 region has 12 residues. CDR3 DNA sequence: TGTGCCTGGAGTCCCCCATCGGACGAGCAGTACTTC. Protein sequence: CAWSPPSDEQYF. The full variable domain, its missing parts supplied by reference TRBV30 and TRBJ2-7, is SQTIHQWPATLVQPVGSPLSLECTVEGTSNPNLYWYRQAAGRGLQLLFYSVGIGQISSEVPQNLSASRPQDRQFILSSKKLLLSDSGFYLCAWSPPSDEQYFGPGTRLTVT.

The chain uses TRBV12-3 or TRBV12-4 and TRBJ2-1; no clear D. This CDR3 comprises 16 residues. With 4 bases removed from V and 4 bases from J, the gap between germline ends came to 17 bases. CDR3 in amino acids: CASSSSTRANYNEQFF. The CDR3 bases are TGTGCCAGCAGTTCCTCGACACGGGCCAATTACAATGAGCAGTTCTTC.

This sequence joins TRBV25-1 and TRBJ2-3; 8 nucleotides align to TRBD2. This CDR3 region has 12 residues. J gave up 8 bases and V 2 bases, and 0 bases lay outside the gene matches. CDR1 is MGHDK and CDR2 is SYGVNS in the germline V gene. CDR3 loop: CASSEGTSTQYF. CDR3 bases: TGTGCCAGCAGTGAAGGGACTAGTACGCAGTATTTT. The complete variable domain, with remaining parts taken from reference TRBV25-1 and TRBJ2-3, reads EADIYQTPRYLVIGTGKKITLECSQTMGHDKMYWYQQDPGMELHLIHYSYGVNSTEKGDLSSESTVSRIRTEHFPLTLESARPSHTSQYLCASSEGTSTQYFGPGTRLTVL.

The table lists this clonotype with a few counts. The CDR3 region is CSVPGGLTSTDTQYF. The CDR3, as DNA: TGCAGCGTCCCGGGAGGACTCACTAGCACAGATACGCAGTATTTT. The chain has TRBV29-1 and TRBJ2-3; 7 nucleotides agree with TRBD2. CDR3 length: 15 residues. The ends lost 6 bases at V and 0 bases at J; junction bases unmatched: 9. CDR1 and CDR2 (germline): SQVTM, ANQGSEA.

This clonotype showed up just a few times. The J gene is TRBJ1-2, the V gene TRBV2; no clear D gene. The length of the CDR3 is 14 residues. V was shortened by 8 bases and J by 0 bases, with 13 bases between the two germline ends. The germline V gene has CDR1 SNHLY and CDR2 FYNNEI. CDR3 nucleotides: TGTGCCAGCGATGGACTGGAAGCTAACTATGGCTACACCTTC. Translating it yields CASDGLEANYGYTF.

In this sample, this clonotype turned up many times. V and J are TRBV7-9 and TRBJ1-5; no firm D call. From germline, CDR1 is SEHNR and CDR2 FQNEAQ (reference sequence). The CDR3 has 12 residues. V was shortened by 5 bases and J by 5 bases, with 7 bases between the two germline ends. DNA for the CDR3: TGTGCCAGCAGCCCGGGCGATCAGCCCCAGCATTTT. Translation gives CASSPGDQPQHF.

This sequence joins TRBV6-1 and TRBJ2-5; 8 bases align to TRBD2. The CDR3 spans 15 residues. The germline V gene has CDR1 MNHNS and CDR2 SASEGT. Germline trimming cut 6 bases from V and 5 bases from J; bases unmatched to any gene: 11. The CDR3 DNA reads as TGTGCCAGCAGCGGGACTAGGGATCTTGGGGAGACCCAGTACTTC. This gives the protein CASSGTRDLGETQYF.

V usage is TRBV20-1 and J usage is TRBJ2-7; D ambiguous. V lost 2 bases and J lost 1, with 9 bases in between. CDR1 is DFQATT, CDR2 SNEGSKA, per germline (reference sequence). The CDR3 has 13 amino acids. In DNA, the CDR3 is TGCAGTGCTAGACAGGTTGAGTCCTACGAGCAGTACTTC. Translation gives CSARQVESYEQYF.

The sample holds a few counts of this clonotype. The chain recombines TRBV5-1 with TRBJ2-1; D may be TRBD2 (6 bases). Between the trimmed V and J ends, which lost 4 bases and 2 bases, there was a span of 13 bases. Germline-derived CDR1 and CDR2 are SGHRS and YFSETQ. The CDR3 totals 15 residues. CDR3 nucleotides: TGCGCCAGCAGCCTTTCCATAGCGGCCTACAATGAGCAGTTCTTC. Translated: CASSLSIAAYNEQFF. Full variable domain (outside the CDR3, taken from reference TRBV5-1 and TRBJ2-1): KAGVTQTPRYLIKTRGQQVTLSCSPISGHRSVSWYQQTPGQGLQFLFEYFSETQRNKGNFPGRFSGRQFSNSRSEMNVSTLELGDSALYLCASSLSIAAYNEQFFGPGTRLTVL.

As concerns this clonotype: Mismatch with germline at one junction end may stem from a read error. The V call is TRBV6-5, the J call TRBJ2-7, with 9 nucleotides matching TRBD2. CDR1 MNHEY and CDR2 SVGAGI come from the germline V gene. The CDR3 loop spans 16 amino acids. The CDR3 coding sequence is TGTGCCAGCAGTTGGAATAGCGGGGGCGGGCCCTACGAGCGGTACTTC. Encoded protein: CASSWNSGGGPYERYF.

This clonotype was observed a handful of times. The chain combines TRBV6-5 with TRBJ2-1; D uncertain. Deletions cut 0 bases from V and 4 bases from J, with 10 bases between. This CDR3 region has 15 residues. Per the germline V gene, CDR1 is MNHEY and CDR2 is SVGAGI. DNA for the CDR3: TGTGCCAGCAGTTACTCCGCGGATTTATACAATGAGCAGTTCTTC. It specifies CASSYSADLYNEQFF.

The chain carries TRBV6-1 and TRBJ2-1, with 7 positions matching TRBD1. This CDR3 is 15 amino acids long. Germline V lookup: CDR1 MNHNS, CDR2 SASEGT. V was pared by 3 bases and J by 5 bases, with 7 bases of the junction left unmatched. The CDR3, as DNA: TGTGCCAGCAGTGATCGACAGGGAAGTAACAATGAGCAGTTCTTC. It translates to CASSDRQGSNNEQFF.

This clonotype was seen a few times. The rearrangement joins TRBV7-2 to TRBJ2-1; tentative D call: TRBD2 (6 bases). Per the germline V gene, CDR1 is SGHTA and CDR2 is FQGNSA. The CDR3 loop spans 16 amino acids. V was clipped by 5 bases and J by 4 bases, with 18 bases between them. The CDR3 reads CASSPLASGQYNEQFF. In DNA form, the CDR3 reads TGTGCCAGCAGCCCCCTGGCGAGCGGGCAATACAATGAGCAGTTCTTC.

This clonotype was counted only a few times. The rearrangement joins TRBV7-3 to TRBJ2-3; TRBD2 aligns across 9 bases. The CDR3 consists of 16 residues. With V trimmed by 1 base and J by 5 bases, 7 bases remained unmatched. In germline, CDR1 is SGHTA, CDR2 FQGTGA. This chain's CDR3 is CASSLNLAGPEDTQYF. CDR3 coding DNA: TGTGCCAGCAGCTTAAACCTAGCGGGGCCCGAAGATACGCAGTATTTT.

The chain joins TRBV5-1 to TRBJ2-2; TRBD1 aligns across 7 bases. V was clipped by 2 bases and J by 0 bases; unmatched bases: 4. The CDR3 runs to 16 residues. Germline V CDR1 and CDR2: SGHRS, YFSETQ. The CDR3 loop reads CASSLQGIANTGELFF. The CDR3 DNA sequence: TGCGCCAGCAGCTTACAGGGGATCGCGAACACCGGGGAGCTGTTTTTT.

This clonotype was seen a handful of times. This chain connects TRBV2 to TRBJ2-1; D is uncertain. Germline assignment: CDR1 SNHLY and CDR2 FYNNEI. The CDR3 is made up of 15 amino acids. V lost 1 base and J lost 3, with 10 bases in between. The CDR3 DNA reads TGTGCCAGCAGTGAAGTCGGGCGGATCTACAATGAGCAGTTCTTC. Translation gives CASSEVGRIYNEQFF.

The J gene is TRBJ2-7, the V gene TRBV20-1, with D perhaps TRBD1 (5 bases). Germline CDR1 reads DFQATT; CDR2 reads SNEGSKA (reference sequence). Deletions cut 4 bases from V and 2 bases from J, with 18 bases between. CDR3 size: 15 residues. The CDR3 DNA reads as TGCAGTGCTAACAGCTACCGGGCAGGGACCTACGAGCAGTACTTC. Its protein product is CSANSYRAGTYEQYF.

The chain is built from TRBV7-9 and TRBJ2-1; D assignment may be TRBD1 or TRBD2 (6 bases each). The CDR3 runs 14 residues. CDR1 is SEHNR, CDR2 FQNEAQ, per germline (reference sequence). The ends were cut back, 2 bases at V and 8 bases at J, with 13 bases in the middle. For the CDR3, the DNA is TGTGCCAGCAGCTTATGGAGGGGGTTTGATGAGCAGTTCTTC. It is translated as CASSLWRGFDEQFF.

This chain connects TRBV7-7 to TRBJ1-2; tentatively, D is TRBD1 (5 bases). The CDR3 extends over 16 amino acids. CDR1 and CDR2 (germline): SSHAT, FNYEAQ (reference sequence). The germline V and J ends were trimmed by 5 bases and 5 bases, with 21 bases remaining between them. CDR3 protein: CASSPRQYPRKYGYTF. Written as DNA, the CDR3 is TGTGCCAGCAGCCCAAGACAGTACCCTAGAAAATATGGCTACACCTTC.

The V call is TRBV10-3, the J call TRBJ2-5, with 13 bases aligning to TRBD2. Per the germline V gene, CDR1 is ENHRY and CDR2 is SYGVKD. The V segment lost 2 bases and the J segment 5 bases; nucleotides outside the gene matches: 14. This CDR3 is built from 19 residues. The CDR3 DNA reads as TGTGCCATCAGTGAGGACCCGGGACTAGCGGGACAGGAACTGGAGACCCAGTACTTC. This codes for CAISEDPGLAGQELETQYF.

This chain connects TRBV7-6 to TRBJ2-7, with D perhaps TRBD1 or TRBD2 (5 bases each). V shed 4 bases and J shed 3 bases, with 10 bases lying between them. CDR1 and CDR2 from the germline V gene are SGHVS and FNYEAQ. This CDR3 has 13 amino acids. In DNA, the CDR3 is TGTGCCAGCAGCTCCGGGGCTCGCTACGAGCAGTACTTC. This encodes CASSSGARYEQYF.

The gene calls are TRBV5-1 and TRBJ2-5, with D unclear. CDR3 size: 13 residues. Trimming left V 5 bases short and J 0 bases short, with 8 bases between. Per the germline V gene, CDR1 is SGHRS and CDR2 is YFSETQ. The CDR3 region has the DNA TGCGCCAGCAGACAAATGTACCAAGAGACCCAGTACTTC. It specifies CASRQMYQETQYF.

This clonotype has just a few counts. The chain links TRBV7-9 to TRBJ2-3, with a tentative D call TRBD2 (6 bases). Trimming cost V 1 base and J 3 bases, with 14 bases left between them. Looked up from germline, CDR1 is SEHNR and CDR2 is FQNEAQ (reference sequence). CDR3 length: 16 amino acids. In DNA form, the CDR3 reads TGTGCCAGCAGCTTAGAAGGCACGACTAGTACAGATACGCAGTATTTT. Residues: CASSLEGTTSTDTQYF.

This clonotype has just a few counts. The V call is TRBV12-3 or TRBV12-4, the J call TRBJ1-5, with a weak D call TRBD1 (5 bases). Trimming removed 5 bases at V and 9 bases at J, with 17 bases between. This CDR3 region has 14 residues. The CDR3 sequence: CASSLNRPPSPQHF. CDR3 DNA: TGTGCCAGCAGTCTTAACAGGCCACCGTCGCCCCAGCATTTT.